Below, one T cell receptor beta chain is given with its context. The antigen it binds to is not known. Per-base quality was not reported, and no clone a single base away is much larger than it. From cysteine to phenylalanine, the CDR3 is 12 amino acids long. The entry retains the CDR3 DNA only, 36 bases that are in frame from base 1. Per the germline V gene, SGHVS is the CDR1 and FQNEAQ is the CDR2. V is reduced by 5 bases and J by 9 bases, leaving a spacing of 11 bases between them. In the study, sorted CD4+ and CD8+ blood T cells from patients with severe aplastic anemia and from healthy subjects underwent deep sequencing of TCR repertoires. Ficoll-Paque density gradient centrifugation was used to isolate peripheral blood mononuclear cells. CD4+ and CD8+ T cells were sorted by FACS or magnetic beads before DNA extraction. TCR beta VDJ combination and CDR3 sequence profiling used genomic DNA as the template. TCR repertoire sequencing was run on an Illumina HiSeq 2000. The paper's processing steps were these. TRBV/TRBJ rearrangement plots, CDR3 size and DJ length profiles, and Simpson's diversity index were used to evaluate the repertoires. Whichever DNA sequence was most abundant in the deep sequencing data was defined as the immunodominant clone. CDR3 amino acid sequences were screened for sharing across subjects and compared with published repertoires and the VDJdb database. The public reads were run again by TCRdb, first through fastp at Q25 and then through MiXCR, and only productive beta chains were kept. When rows share a CDR3 protein, they turn into one entry using the most common DNA and genes. The V and J calls were not made by the authors but by TCRdb's processing. Here the sample has some 200,000 distinct CDR3 sequences; 34% occur a single time. Around 1.1% of the sample goes to the ten largest clones.

These data originate in a study of CD8+CD57+ T cells in acquired aplastic anemia (dated by TCRdb to the late 2010s). Regarding the research as a whole: DNA extracted from sorted CD4+ and CD8+ cells had a mean of about 3.2 ug, with a range of roughly 0.19 to 27.4 ug. Healthy donor samples averaged around 10 million reads for CD4+ and fewer than 12 million for CD8+ cells.

Summary of the overall study and its limitations: CD8+ Simpson's diversity did not differ significantly between patients and healthy controls (P=0.060). Around 27 CD8+ CDR3 sequences were found in both patients and controls but appeared to be highly expressed in patients and within the immunodominant clones of the patients.

The chain is encoded by TRBV7-8 joined to TRBJ2-1; a tentative D match to TRBD2 spans 6 bases. Sequences were obtained from sorted CD4+, CD8+, or CD8+CD57+ T cells (not recorded which) from PBMCs. This TCR derives from a human donor in good health, serving as a control. The DNA sequence is as follows: TGTGCCAGCAGCCAGGAGCGGGCTGAGCAGTTCTTC. The encoded protein is CASSQERAEQFF.